This is a list of T cell receptor beta chains from one sample in a study of blood T cell repertoires in COVID-19. Profiled with immunoSEQ multiplex PCR; TCRdb holds only in-frame clones, not every one. The sample includes over 200,000 clones, about 90% of them seen just once. Sequenced: peripheral blood. These receptors were collected from a middle-aged man with active or convalescent COVID-19. Each CDR3 is given with its conserved first and last residue. A D gene is named only where the DNA matches it firmly. Size is stated for part of the rows, as once, few or many counts, or as a class when the clone is expanded.

clone_size | j_call | v_call | d_call | cdr3_nt | cdr3_aa
. | TRBJ1-1 | TRBV28 | . | TGTGCCAGCAGTTCGGCAACCAGGGGAAAGCACACTGAAGCTTTCTTT | CASSSATRGKHTEAFF
. | TRBJ1-4 | TRBV28 | . | TGTGCCAGCAGTTTACCACGGGCAACTAATGAAAAACTGTTTTTT | CASSLPRATNEKLFF
once | TRBJ2-7 | TRBV9 | TRBD2 | TGTGCCAGCAGCGTAGGGGCGGGGGTTCTTTCCTACGAGCAGTACTTC | CASSVGAGVLSYEQYF
. | TRBJ1-1 | TRBV7-9 | . | TGTGCCAGCAGCTTACGGGGGTTCACTGAAGCTTTCTTT | CASSLRGFTEAFF
. | TRBJ1-1 | TRBV5-4 | TRBD1 | TGTGCCAGCACCGAAACAGGGGGGGACACTGAAGCTTTCTTT | CASTETGGDTEAFF
. | TRBJ2-1 | TRBV19 | TRBD2 | TGTGCCAGTAGTATAAGACCTAGCGGGATCTACAATGAGCAGTTCTTC | CASSIRPSGIYNEQFF
few | TRBJ2-2 | TRBV6-1 | TRBD1 | TGTGCCAGCAGTGAACCACGGGTAGGACAGGTTCCTACCGGGGAGCTGTTTTTT | CASSEPRVGQVPTGELFF
. | TRBJ1-5 | TRBV27 | . | TGTGCCAGCAGCTACAGCATTAGCAATCAGCCCCAGCATTTT | CASSYSISNQPQHF
. | TRBJ2-7 | TRBV27 | TRBD1 | TGTGCCAGCAGTTTCGGACAGGACATCGGCTACGAGCAGTACTTC | CASSFGQDIGYEQYF
. | TRBJ1-1 | TRBV18 | TRBD1 | TGTGCCAGCTCCGACCGGTCCGGGACAGGATTTGAAGCTTTCTTT | CASSDRSGTGFEAFF
. | TRBJ1-1 | TRBV19 | . | TGTGGCAGCGCCACAGGAATGAACACTGAAGCTTTCTTT | CGSATGMNTEAFF
. | TRBJ2-1 | TRBV3-1/TRBV3-2 | . | TGTGCCAGCAGCCCTGTATCGGGAGACAATGAGCAGTTCTTC | CASSPVSGDNEQFF
. | TRBJ1-2 | TRBV5-1 | . | TGCGCCAGCAACCGGGAGGGCTATGGCTACACCTTC | CASNREGYGYTF
. | TRBJ2-5 | TRBV6-5 | . | TGTGCCAGCAGTTACTCAGGCGGCCAAGAGACCCAGTACTTC | CASSYSGGQETQYF
. | TRBJ2-7 | TRBV28 | TRBD2 | TGTGCCAGCAGCACAAGCGGGACGCTCCCCTACGAGCAGTACTTC | CASSTSGTLPYEQYF
. | TRBJ2-6 | TRBV19 | . | TGTGCCAGTAAGTTGAACTCGGGGGCCAACGTCCTGACTTTC | CASKLNSGANVLTF
. | TRBJ2-3 | TRBV9 | . | TGTGCCAGCAGCGTATCCGGGAGCACAGATACGCAGTATTTT | CASSVSGSTDTQYF
. | TRBJ1-1 | TRBV13 | . | TGTGCCAGCAGCTTCGGCGACGGGAGAAAGAACACTGAAGCTTTCTTT | CASSFGDGRKNTEAFF
. | TRBJ2-1 | TRBV4-1 | . | TGCGCCAGCACTTCCTACAATGAGCAGTTCTTC | CASTSYNEQFF
. | TRBJ1-1 | TRBV4-1 | . | TGCGCCAGCAGCCAAGAGTCGGGGGGCTTGAACACTGAAGCTTTCTTT | CASSQESGGLNTEAFF
once | TRBJ1-1 | TRBV19 | . | TGTGCCAGTAGTTGGGGGGGGAACACTGAAGCTTTCTTT | CASSWGGNTEAFF
. | TRBJ1-3 | TRBV30 | . | TGTGCCTGGAGTGTTTGGGGGGGCCCCCGCTCTGGAAACACCATATATTTT | CAWSVWGGPRSGNTIYF
few | TRBJ1-2 | TRBV4-1 | TRBD1 | TGCGCCAGCAGCCCTCTTTTTCCGGGACAGGGGATTAGAGGCTACACCTTC | CASSPLFPGQGIRGYTF
. | TRBJ1-5 | TRBV6-2/TRBV6-3 | . | TGTGCCAGCAGTTTGACAGACAATCAGCCCCAGCATTTT | CASSLTDNQPQHF
. | TRBJ2-1 | TRBV7-3 | TRBD2 | TGTGCCAGCAGCTTAGCCGGGACTAGTCCTTCCCCTGAGCAGTTCTTC | CASSLAGTSPSPEQFF
. | TRBJ1-2 | TRBV29-1 | TRBD1 | TGCAGCGTAAGGGACAGGAAGTTTAACTATGGCTACACCTTC | CSVRDRKFNYGYTF
. | TRBJ2-7 | TRBV27 | TRBD1 | TGTGCCAGCAGTCCCATTCTACAGGGGCAGGGGCAGTACTTC | CASSPILQGQGQYF
. | TRBJ1-6 | TRBV5-1 | TRBD1 | TGCGCCAGCAGCTTGGGGACAGGGGTCGGTTCACCCCTCCACTTT | CASSLGTGVGSPLHF
. | TRBJ1-1 | TRBV9 | TRBD1 | TGTGCCAGCAGCCTGGGACAGCCCGGGACTGAAGCTTTCTTT | CASSLGQPGTEAFF
. | TRBJ1-1 | TRBV28 | TRBD1 | TGTGCCAGCAGCTACAGGGGCGGATGGACTGAAGCTTTCTTT | CASSYRGGWTEAFF
. | TRBJ2-7 | TRBV11-2 | . | TGTGCCAGCAGCTCGCAAAAACAGACAGGAGACTACGAGCAGTACTTC | CASSSQKQTGDYEQYF
. | TRBJ1-3 | TRBV30 | . | TGTGCCACAAATCAGGGGATCTCTGGAAACACCATATATTTT | CATNQGISGNTIYF
. | TRBJ1-1 | TRBV6-5 | TRBD1 | TGTGCCAGCAGTTACACCCTTGACAGGGGAGGCACTGAAGCTTTCTTT | CASSYTLDRGGTEAFF
. | TRBJ2-7 | TRBV10-3 | TRBD1 | TGTGCCATCAGTGAAGGGACAGGGGGCTCTTATAGCTACGAGCAGTACTTC | CAISEGTGGSYSYEQYF
. | TRBJ2-6 | TRBV30 | . | TGTGCCTGGTCAGGACAACTCGGTGGGGCCAACGTCCTGACTTTC | CAWSGQLGGANVLTF
. | TRBJ1-2 | TRBV11-2 | . | TGTGCCAGCAGCTTGAGGAGGGTCCCTAACTATGGCTACACCTTC | CASSLRRVPNYGYTF
. | TRBJ1-5 | TRBV19 | TRBD1 | TGTGCCAGTAGCGAGCAGGGGGAGAATCAGCCCCAGCATTTT | CASSEQGENQPQHF